This T cell receptor beta chain was recorded in a study of cytomegalovirus exposure and HLA in healthy donors. About this clone itself: Its antigen is not identified.

Each donor's status was that of a healthy bone marrow donor. Primers included in the PCR were 60 Vbeta and 13 Jbeta primers. Clones were sequenced by immunoSEQ multiplex PCR, and TCRdb holds only the in-frame ones, with some missing. This table holds over 75,000 clones, around 85% found once. Study-wide results and limits: Researchers catalogued approximately 170 TCR beta chains as cytomegalovirus-associated. As was reported, the HLA-A and HLA-B alleles of most subjects were accurately predicted from TCR beta sequences. In an earlier analysis, most TCR beta V segments were productive about 87% or about 30% of the time.

The CDR3 has 15 residues. CDR1 is MNHEY and CDR2 is SMNVEV in the germline V gene (reference sequence). V dropped 8 bases and J dropped 0 bases, with 16 bases sitting between them. The sample was PBMCs. This clonotype originated in a woman aged 45-59 years in good health and CMV-seronegative. The rearrangement uses TRBV27 and TRBJ1-1; D ambiguous. CDR3 in amino acids: CASGHRGGLNTEAFF. For the CDR3, the DNA is TGTGCCAGCGGGCACAGAGGAGGGCTGAACACTGAAGCTTTCTTT.